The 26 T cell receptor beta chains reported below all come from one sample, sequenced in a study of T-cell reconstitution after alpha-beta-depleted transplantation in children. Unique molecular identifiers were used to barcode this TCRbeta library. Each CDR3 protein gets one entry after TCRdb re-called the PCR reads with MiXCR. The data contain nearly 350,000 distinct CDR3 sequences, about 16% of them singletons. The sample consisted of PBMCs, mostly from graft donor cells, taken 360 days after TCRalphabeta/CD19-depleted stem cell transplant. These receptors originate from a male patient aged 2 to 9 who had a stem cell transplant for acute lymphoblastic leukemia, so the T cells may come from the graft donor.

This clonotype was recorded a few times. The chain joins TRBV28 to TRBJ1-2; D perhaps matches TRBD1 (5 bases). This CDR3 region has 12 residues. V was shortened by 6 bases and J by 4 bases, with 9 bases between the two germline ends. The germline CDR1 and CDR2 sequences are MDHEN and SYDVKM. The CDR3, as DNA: TGTGCCAGCAGCTACGGGGGCTATGGCTACACCTTC. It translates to CASSYGGYGYTF.

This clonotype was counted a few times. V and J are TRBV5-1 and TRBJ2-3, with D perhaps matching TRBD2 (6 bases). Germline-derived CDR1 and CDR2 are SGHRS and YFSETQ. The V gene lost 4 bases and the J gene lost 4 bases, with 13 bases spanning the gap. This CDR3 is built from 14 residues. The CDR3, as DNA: TGCGCCAGCAGCCCTACTAGCCCCGCAGATACGCAGTATTTT. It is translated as CASSPTSPADTQYF. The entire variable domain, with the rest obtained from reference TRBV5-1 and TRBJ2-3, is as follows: KAGVTQTPRYLIKTRGQQVTLSCSPISGHRSVSWYQQTPGQGLQFLFEYFSETQRNKGNFPGRFSGRQFSNSRSEMNVSTLELGDSALYLCASSPTSPADTQYFGPGTRLTVL.

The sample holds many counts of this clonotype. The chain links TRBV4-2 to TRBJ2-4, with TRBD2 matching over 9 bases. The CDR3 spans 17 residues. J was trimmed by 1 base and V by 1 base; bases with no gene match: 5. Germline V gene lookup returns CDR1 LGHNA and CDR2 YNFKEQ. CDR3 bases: TGTGCCAGCAGCCAAGGGGTAGCGGGAGTCGCCAAAAACATTCAGTACTTC. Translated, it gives CASSQGVAGVAKNIQYF.

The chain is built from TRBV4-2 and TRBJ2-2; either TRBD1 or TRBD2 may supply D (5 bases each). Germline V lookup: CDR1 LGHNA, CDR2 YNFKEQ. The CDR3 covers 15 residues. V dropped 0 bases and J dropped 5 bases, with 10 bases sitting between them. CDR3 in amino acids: CASSQDGWGTGELFF. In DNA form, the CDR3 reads TGTGCCAGCAGCCAAGATGGATGGGGGACCGGGGAGCTGTTTTTT.

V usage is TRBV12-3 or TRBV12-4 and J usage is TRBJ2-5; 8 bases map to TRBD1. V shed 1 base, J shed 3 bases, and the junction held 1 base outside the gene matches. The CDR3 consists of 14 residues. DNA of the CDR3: TGTGCCAGCAGTTTAGTACAGGGGGAAGAGACCCAGTACTTC. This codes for CASSLVQGEETQYF.

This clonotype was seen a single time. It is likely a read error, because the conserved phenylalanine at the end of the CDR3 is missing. The CDR3, as DNA: TGTGCCAGCAGTCCCGGGACAGGGATGAACACTGAAGCTTTCTAT. As protein: CASSPGTGMNTEAFY. The chain is built from TRBV12-3 or TRBV12-4 and TRBJ1-1; 9 bases fit TRBD1. There are 15 residues in the CDR3. V shed 5 bases, J shed 0 bases, and the junction held 4 bases outside the gene matches.

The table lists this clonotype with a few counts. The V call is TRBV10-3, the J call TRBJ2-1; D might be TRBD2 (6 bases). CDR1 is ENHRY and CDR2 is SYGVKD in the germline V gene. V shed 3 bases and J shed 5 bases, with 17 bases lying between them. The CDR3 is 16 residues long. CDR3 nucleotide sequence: TGTGCCATCAGTGACCGGGACTCTTTAGTTCACAATGAGCAGTTCTTC. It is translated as CAISDRDSLVHNEQFF.

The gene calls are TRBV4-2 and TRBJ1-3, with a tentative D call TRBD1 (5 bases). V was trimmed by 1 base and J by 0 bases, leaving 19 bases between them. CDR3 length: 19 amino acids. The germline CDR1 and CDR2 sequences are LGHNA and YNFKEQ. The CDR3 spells CASSQVALQGAYSGNTIYF. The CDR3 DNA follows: TGTGCCAGCAGCCAAGTCGCTCTTCAGGGCGCCTACTCTGGAAACACCATATATTTT.

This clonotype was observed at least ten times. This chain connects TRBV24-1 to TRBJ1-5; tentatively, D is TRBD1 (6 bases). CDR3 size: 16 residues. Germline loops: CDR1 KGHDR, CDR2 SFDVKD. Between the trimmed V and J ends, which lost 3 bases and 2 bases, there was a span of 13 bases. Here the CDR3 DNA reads TGTGCCACCAGTGATACTCGCAGGGGAGGCAATCAGCCCCAGCATTTT. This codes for CATSDTRRGGNQPQHF.

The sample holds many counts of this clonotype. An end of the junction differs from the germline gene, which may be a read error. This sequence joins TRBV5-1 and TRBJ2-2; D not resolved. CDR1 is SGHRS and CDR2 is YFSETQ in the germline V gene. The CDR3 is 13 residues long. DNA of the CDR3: TGCGCCAGCAACTTGGCCGTCGCCGGGGAGCTGTTTTTT. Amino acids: CASNLAVAGELFF.

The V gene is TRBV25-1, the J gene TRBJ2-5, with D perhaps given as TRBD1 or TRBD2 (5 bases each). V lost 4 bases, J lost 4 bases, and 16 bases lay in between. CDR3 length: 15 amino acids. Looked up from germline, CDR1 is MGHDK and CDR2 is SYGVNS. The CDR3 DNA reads TGTGCCAGCAGTGCCGCAATGGGGGTGGGAGAGACCCAGTACTTC. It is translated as CASSAAMGVGETQYF.

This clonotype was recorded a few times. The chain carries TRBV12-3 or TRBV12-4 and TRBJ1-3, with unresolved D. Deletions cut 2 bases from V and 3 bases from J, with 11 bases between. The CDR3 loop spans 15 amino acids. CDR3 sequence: CASSLMVGFGNTIYF. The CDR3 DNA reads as TGTGCCAGCAGTTTAATGGTAGGGTTTGGAAACACCATATATTTT.

The CDR3 nucleotides read TGTGCCAGCAGTTACTCCTCCCTAGGCGAGCAGTACTTC. This sequence encodes CASSYSSLGEQYF. V usage is TRBV6-2 or TRBV6-3 and J usage is TRBJ2-7; no clear D gene. Germline CDR1 is MNHEY and CDR2 is SVGEGT. V lost 0 bases and J lost 6, with 9 bases in between. This CDR3 comprises 13 residues.

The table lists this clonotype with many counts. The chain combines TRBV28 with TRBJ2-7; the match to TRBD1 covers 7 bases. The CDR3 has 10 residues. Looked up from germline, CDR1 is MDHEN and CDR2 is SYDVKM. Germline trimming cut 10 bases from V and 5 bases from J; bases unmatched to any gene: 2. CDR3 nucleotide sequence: TGTGCCAAGACAGGGAACGAGCAGTACTTC. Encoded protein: CAKTGNEQYF.

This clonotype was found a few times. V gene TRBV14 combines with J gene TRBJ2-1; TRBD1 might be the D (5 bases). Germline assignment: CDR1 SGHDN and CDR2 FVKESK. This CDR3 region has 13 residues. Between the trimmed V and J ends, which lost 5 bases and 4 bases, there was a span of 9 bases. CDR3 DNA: TGTGCCAGCAGCTTCTACAGGTACAATGAGCAGTTCTTC. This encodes CASSFYRYNEQFF. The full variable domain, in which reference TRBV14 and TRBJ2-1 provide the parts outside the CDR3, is EAGVTQFPSHSVIEKGQTVTLRCDPISGHDNLYWYRRVMGKEIKFLLHFVKESKQDESGMPNNRFLAERTGGTYSTLKVQPAELEDSGVYFCASSFYRYNEQFFGPGTRLTVL.

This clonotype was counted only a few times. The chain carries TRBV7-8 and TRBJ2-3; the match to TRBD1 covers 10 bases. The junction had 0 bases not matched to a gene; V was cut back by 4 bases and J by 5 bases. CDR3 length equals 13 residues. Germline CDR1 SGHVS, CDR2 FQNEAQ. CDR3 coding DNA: TGTGCCAGCAGCTGGACAGGGGGAGATACGCAGTATTTT. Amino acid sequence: CASSWTGGDTQYF.

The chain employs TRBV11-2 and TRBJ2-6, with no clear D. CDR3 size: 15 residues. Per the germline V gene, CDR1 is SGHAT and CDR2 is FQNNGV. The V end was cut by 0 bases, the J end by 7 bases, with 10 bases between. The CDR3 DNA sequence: TGTGCCAGCAGCTTAGACAGCGCGAAAGCCAACGTCCTGACTTTC. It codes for CASSLDSAKANVLTF.

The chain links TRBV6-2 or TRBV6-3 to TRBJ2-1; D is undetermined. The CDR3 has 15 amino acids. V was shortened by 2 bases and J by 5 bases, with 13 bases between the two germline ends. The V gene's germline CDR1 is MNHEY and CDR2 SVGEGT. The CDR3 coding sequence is TGTGCCAGCAGTTACCCGCCGACTGGAAACAATGAGCAGTTCTTC. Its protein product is CASSYPPTGNNEQFF.

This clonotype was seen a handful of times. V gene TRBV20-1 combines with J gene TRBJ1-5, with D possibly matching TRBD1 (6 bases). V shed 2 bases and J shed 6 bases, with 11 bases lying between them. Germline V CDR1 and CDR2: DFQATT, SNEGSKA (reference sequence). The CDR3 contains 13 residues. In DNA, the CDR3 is TGCAGTGCTAGACAAGGGGGATCTCAGCCCCAGCATTTT. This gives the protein CSARQGGSQPQHF.

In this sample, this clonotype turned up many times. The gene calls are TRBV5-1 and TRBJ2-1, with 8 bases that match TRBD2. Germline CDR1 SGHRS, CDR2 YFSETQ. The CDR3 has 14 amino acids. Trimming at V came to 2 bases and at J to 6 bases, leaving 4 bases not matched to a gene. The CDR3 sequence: CASSFREGPNEQFF. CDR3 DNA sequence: TGCGCCAGCAGCTTCCGGGAGGGCCCCAATGAGCAGTTCTTC.

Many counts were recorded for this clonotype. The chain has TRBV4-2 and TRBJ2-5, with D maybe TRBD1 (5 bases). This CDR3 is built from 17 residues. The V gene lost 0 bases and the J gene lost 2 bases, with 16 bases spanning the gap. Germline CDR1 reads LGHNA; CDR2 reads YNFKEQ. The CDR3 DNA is TGTGCCAGCAGCCAAGAGCCCCAGGGCCTAATACAAGAGACCCAGTACTTC. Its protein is CASSQEPQGLIQETQYF.

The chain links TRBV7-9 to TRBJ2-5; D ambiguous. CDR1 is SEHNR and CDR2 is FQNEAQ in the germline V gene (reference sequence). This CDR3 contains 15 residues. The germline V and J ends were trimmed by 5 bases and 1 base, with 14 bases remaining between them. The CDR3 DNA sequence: TGTGCCAGCAGCGCCCTCGGACGGATCCAAGAGACCCAGTACTTC. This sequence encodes CASSALGRIQETQYF.

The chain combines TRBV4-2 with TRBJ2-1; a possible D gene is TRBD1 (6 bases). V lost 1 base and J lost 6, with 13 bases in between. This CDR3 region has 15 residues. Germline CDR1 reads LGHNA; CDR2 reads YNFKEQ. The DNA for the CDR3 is TGTGCCAGCAGCCAAGCAGGGGCCCTTTCCAATGAGCAGTTCTTC. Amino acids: CASSQAGALSNEQFF.

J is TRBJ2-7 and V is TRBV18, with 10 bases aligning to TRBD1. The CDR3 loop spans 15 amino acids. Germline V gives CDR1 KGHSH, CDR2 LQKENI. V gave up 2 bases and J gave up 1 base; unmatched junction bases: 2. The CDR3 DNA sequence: TGTGCCAGCTCACCATGGACAGGGGGGTCCTACGAGCAGTACTTC. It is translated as CASSPWTGGSYEQYF. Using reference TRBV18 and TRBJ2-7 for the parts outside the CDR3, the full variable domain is NAGVMQNPRHLVRRRGQEARLRCSPMKGHSHVYWYRQLPEEGLKFMVYLQKENIIDESGMPKERFSAEFPKEGPSILRIQQVVRGDSAAYFCASSPWTGGSYEQYFGPGTRLTVT.

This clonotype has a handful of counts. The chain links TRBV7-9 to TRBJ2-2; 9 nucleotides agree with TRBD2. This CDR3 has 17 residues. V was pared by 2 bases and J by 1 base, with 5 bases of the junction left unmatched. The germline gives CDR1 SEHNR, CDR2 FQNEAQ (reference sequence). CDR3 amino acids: CASSLRLSGRNTGELFF. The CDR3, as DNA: TGTGCCAGCAGCTTACGGCTTAGCGGGAGGAACACCGGGGAGCTGTTTTTT.

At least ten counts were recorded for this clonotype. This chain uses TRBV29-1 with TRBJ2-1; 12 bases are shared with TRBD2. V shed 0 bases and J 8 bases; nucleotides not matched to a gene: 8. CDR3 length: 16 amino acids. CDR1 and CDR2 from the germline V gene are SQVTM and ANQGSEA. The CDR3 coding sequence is TGCAGCGTTGAAGATCCGACTAGCGGGAGTGGCTATGAGCAGTTCTTC. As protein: CSVEDPTSGSGYEQFF.